This T cell receptor (beta chain) was recovered during a study of OX40 agonist ivuxolimab in advanced cancers. CDR3 length: 13 amino acids. V was clipped by 10 bases and J by 2 bases, with 13 bases between them. From germline, CDR1 is SNHLY and CDR2 FYNNEI. On this clone: The antigen remains undetermined.

Study-level points and caveats: Expanded clones tended on average to be more numerous among CD8+ T cells than CD4+. Partial responders receiving 0.1-3.0 mg/kg showed among the lowest clonal expansion. CD4+ and CD8+ T cells in blood underwent clonal expansion by week 6 at 0.1 to 3.0 mg/kg.

Clones were read by immunoSEQ multiplex PCR, and TCRdb kept only the in-frame ones, dropping some. The sample consists of fewer than 65,000 clones, 85% to 90% of them appearing once. The sequence was obtained from an adult with an advanced solid tumor such as melanoma, head and neck, liver or kidney cancer. The chain joins TRBV2 to TRBJ2-3; a weak D match, TRBD2 (6 bases). Sequenced material: CD4+ or CD8+ T cells sorted from blood, taken in a trial of the OX40 agonist ivuxolimab. CDR3 protein: CATRWDFTDTQYF. The CDR3 coding sequence is TGTGCCACCCGATGGGACTTCACAGATACGCAGTATTTT.